This TCR beta chain was sequenced in a study of T cells expressing NK-cell markers. Study-level points and caveats: Four of the donors also had these clonotypes leading their CD3+CD56-NKG2C+ fraction.

For this clonotype: Its target is not known.

TCRdb reworked the 5' RACE reads into one entry per CDR3 protein, no DNA. Seen in this sample are 500,000 to 700,000 distinct CDR3 sequences; the ten most common clones hold roughly 3.5%. Germline assignment: CDR1 LGHDT and CDR2 YNNKEL (reference sequence). The length of the CDR3 is 14 residues. The origin of this receptor is a young man in good health. The V gene is TRBV3-1, the J gene TRBJ2-3; TCRdb outputs TRBD1, but without DNA this stays unchecked. Sequenced material: blood T cells: a sorted CD56 or NKG2C T cell subset, CD4+ or CD8+ T cells, or bulk PBMC T cells (not recorded which). This chain's CDR3 is CASSQHRTGDTQYF.